This T cell receptor beta chain derives from a study of post-analysis software for immune sequencing data. Study overall: Relapsing-remitting, secondary progressive and progressive-relapsing courses of multiple sclerosis were included. Study-level results: There were five or six TRBV segments more frequent in patients than controls, and TRBV5-6, TRBV5-1 and TRBV20-1 were among them. Same-batch samples co-clustered strongly by F measure.

J gave up 6 bases and V 5 bases, and 7 bases lay outside the gene matches. CDR1 is SGHTA, CDR2 FQGTGA, per germline. The CDR3 consists of 13 residues. This clonotype was observed a few times. The antigen remains unidentified. The TCR beta cDNA libraries contained unique molecular identifiers. Each sample of roughly 0.85 to 11 million input T cells yielded roughly 500,000 cDNA molecules, so each molecule approximated one T cell. TCRdb used MiXCR to reprocess the PCR reads, holding one entry per CDR3 protein. The profile shows about 810,000 distinct CDR3 sequences, around 53% of them singletons. The sample was blood. This clonotype was sampled from a girl between 5 and 17 years old with multiple sclerosis. This sequence joins TRBV7-3 and TRBJ2-7; 7 bases fit TRBD1. CDR3 protein: CASSRTGDGEQYF. The CDR3 DNA follows: TGTGCCAGCAGCCGTACAGGGGATGGCGAGCAGTACTTC.